This T cell receptor beta chain appears in the sequencing data of a study of shared clonotypes between healthy human individuals (dated by TCRdb to the early 2020s). Notes on the research overall: A couple of women and a few men aged 18 to 49 years were included in the cohort. To increase sequencing depth and limit assay-specific biases, TCR repertoire library preparation and sequencing were carried out by different laboratories using diverse techniques. Blood TCR repertoires of about five healthy adults were deeply sequenced to estimate repertoire size and the extent of clonotype sharing between individuals. Each donor's leukapheresis produced roughly between roughly 0.94 and 9.5 billion PBMCs.

Findings and caveats that apply to the study as a whole: Pairwise subsampling indicated that sequencing depth was expected to affect the degree of clonotype sharing among donors. Because the study included only a small number of donors, the genetic and exposure-history diversity represented was limited. Sampling was limited to blood, and TCR repertoires in tissue likely differ from TCR repertoires in blood.

TCR CDR3 regions were amplified from genomic DNA by multiplex PCR using the deep immunoSEQ assay. Genomic DNA extracted from each cell subset was distributed evenly over all wells of several immunoSEQ 96-well plates, and each plate served as one replicate. For unsorted PBMC, roughly 0.3 ug genomic DNA, equal to 32,000 or so T cell genomes, was loaded into each replicate PCR. Ten immunoSEQ deep assay plates were used to sequence unsorted PBMC genomic DNA. Purified libraries were measured with a Qubit 3.0 fluorometer, size-checked on a Bioanalyzer 2100, and measured again with the KAPA Library Quantification kit. Every immunoSEQ 96-well plate was sequenced on a separate single-read 150-cycle Illumina NextSeq 550 flow cell. On the study's bioinformatics: The immunoSEQ output contained only junctional sequences without quality scores, so filtering could not match that applied to full-length reads. To assign V/J genes and CDR3, sequences were annotated against IMGT germline references using PyIR, a Python wrapper for IgBLAST v1.9. Reads were removed for weak V/J assignments (E-value above 1e-6), missing CDR3, stop codons, out-of-frame junctions, or ambiguous translated residues. V3J clonotypes were defined as sequences sharing the same inferred V gene, J gene, and CDR3 amino acid sequence. The percentage overlap between two repertoires was calculated by dividing the number of shared unique clonotypes by the size of the smaller repertoire. Three approaches were used to assess repertoire richness: RTK rarefaction, the Chao1 estimator, and Recon v2.1 estimates of unobserved clonotypes. As stored in TCRdb, this immuneACCESS dataset retains in-frame rearrangements with V and J assigned. A fraction of the clones does not appear; measured against another copy, unresolved V genes explain less than half of the discrepancy, and the remainder lacks a known reason. The DNA was the basis for D and trimming; V, J and clone size are from that table. This sample is represented by around 530,000 clones; around 81% of them were singletons. The ten largest clonotypes hold about 12% of the sample.

Donors were healthy HIV-negative adults with no recently reported acute infections or vaccinations. All donors were Caucasian adults living in Nashville, Tennessee, USA. For unsorted samples, around 90 million PBMCs were counted, and genomic DNA was extracted using the QIAamp DNA Blood Mini kit. After blood collection by leukapheresis, PBMCs were isolated using Ficoll-Histopaque density gradient centrifugation and then cryopreserved in the vapor phase of liquid nitrogen. This clone has only one observation. The clone's antigen remains unknown. The input lacks base qualities; no much larger clone sits a single base away. Measured from the cysteine to the phenylalanine, the CDR3 is 15 residues long. The sequence is cut down to CDR3 DNA, 45 bases in frame from base 1. Taken from the germline V gene (reference sequence), the CDR1 and CDR2 loops are SGHNT and YYREEE. V lost 4 bases and J lost 3 bases, and the count of bases not matched to a germline gene is 3.

This receptor was taken from a woman aged 35 to 49 in good health. Some clones in this sample may be carry-over from other donors' samples. The V gene is TRBV5-4 and the J gene is TRBJ2-1; 11 central bases correspond to TRBD2. Sequences were obtained from PBMCs. Here is the DNA: TGTGCCAGCAGCACCGGGACTAGCGGCTACAATGAGCAGTTCTTC. It translates as CASSTGTSGYNEQFF.